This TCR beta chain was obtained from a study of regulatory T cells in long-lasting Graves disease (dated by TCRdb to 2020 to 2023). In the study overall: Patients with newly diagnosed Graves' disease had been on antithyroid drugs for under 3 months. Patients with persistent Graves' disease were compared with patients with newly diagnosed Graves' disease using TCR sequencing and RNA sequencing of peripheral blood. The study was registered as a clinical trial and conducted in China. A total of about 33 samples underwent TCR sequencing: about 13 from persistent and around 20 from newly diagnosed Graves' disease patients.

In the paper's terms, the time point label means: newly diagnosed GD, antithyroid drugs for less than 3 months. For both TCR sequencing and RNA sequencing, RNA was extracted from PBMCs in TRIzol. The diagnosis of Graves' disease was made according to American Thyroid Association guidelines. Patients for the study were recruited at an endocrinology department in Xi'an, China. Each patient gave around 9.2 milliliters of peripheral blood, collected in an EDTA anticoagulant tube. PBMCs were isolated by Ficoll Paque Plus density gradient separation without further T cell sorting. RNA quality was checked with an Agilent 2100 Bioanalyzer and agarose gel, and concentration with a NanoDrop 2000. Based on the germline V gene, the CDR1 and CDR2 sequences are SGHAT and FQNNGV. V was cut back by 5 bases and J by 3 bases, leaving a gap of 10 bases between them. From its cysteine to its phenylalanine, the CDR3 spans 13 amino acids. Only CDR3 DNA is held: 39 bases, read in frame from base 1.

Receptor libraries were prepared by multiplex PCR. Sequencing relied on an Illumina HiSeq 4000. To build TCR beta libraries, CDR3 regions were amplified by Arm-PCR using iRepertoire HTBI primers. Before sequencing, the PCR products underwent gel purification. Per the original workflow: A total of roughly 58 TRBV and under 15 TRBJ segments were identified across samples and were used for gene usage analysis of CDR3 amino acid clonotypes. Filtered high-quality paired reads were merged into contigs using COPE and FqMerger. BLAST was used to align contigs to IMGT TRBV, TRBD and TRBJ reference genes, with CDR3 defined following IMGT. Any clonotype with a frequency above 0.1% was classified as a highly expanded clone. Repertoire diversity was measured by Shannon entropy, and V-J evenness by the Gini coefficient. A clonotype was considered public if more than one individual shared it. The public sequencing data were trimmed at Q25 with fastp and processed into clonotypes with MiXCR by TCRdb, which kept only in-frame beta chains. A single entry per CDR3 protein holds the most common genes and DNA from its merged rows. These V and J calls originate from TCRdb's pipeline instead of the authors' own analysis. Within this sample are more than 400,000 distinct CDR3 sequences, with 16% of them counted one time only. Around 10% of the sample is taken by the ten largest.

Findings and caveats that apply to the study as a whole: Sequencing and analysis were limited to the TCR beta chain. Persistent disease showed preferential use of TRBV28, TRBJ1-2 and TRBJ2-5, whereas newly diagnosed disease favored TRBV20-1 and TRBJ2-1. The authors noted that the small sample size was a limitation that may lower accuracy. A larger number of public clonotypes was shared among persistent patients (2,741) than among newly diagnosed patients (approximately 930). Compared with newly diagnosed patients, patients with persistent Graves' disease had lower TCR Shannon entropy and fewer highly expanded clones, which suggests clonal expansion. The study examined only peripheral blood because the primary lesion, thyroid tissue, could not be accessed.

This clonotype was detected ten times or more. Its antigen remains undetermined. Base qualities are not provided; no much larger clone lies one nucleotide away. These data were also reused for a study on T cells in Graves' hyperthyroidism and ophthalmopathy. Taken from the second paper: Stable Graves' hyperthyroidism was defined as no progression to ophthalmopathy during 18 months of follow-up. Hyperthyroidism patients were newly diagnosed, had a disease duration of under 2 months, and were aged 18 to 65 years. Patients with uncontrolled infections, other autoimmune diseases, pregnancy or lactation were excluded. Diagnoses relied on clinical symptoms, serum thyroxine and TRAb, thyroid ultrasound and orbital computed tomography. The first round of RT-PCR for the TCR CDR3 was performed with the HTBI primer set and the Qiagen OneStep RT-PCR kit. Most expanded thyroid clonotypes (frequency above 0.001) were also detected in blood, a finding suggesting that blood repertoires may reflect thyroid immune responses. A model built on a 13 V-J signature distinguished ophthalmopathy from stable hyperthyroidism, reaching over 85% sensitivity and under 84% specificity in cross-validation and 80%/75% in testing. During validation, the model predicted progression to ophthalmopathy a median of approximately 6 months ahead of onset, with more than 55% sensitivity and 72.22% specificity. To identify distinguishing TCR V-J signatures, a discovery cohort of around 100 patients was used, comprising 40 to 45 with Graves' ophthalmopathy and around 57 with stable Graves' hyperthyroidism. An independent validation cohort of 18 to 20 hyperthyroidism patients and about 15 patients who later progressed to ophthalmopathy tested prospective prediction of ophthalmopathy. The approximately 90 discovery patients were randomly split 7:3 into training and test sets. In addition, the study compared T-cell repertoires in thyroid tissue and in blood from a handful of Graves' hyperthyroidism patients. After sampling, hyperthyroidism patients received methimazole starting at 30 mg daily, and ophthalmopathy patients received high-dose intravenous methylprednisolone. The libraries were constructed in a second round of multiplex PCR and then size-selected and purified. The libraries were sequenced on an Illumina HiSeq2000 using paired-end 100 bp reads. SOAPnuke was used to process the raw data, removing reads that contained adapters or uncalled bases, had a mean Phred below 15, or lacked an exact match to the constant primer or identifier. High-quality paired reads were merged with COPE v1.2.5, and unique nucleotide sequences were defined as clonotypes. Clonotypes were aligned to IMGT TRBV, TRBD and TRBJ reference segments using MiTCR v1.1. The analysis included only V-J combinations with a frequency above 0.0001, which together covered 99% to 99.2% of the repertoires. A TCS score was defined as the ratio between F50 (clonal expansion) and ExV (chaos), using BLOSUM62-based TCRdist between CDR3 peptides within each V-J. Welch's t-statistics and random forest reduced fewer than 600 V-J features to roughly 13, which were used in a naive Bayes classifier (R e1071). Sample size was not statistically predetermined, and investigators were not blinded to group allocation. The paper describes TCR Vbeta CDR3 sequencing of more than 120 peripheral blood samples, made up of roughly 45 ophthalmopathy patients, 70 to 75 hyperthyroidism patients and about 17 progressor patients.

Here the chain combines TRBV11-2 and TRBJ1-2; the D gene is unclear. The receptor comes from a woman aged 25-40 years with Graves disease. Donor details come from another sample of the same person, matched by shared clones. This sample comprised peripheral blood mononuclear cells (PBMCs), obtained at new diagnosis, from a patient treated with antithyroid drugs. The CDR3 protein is CASSPSWDYGYTF. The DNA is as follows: TGTGCCAGCAGCCCTTCGTGGGACTATGGCTACACCTTC. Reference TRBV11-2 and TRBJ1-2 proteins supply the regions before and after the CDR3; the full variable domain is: EAGVAQSPRYKIIEKRQSVAFWCNPISGHATLYWYQQILGQGPKLLIQFQNNGVVDDSQLPKDRFSAERLKGVDSTLKIQPAKLEDSAVYLCASSPSWDYGYTFGSGTRLTVV.